This T cell receptor beta chain was captured in a study of tumor and adjacent non-tumor tissue in lung cancer. Study-level results: TCR diversity was significantly greater in tumor than normal lung tissue.

RNA was extracted from bulk tissue without any cell sorting. TCRbeta libraries were built with three rounds of nested PCR, modified from ARM-PCR. Each CDR3 protein is one row after TCRdb ran MiXCR on the multiplex PCR reads. The sample records tens of thousands of distinct CDR3 sequences, around 71% being singletons. The CDR3 spans 14 residues. Trimming took 5 bases from V and 6 from J; bases not matched to a gene: 10. The germline gives CDR1 SEHNR, CDR2 FQNEAQ (reference sequence). Points on this clonotype: What it binds is not known.

Sequences were obtained from lung tumor tissue. The chain has TRBV7-9 and TRBJ2-7; 7 nucleotides agree with TRBD1. The sequence came from a man in his sixties with non-small cell lung cancer. The CDR3, as DNA: TGTGCCAGCAGCCTGCTGGGACAGACGTCCGAGCAGTACTTC. Translation gives CASSLLGQTSEQYF.